Following are 14 T cell receptor beta chains from one sample sequenced in a study of TIL therapy for anti-PD-1-resistant metastatic lung cancer. Sequencing used immunoSEQ v3. TCRdb keeps only in-frame clones here, not all; method: immunoSEQ multiplex PCR. The sample holds approximately 53,000 clones, 79% seen once. This sample's time point: pre-treatment sample, taken before nivolumab and TIL therapy. The specimen comprised blood, sampled at baseline. The receptors originated from a woman between 30 and 85 years old with non-small cell lung cancer.

The J gene is TRBJ2-5, the V gene TRBV5-1; D is unresolved. The CDR3 loop spans 12 amino acids. Germline CDR1 SGHRS, CDR2 YFSETQ. V was clipped by 7 bases and J by 2 bases, with 9 bases between them. This chain's CDR3 is CASSVDQETQYF. The CDR3 coding sequence is TGCGCCAGCTCCGTCGATCAAGAGACCCAGTACTTC.

For the CDR3, the DNA is TGTGCCAGCAAGATGACCGTCTCCAGCTCCTATAATTCACCCCTCCACTTT. Protein sequence: CASKMTVSSSYNSPLHF. This rearrangement joins TRBV28 to TRBJ1-6; D is undetermined. V shed 7 bases and J shed 0 bases, with 16 bases lying between them. CDR3 length: 17 residues. Per the germline V gene, CDR1 is MDHEN and CDR2 is SYDVKM.

The rearrangement uses TRBV18 and TRBJ2-7; 12 nucleotides match TRBD1. This CDR3 contains 13 residues. Unmatched junction bases numbered 5, after V lost 8 bases and J lost 6 bases. Per germline, CDR1 KGHSH and CDR2 LQKENI. CDR3 sequence: CASGTGGPLEQYF. In DNA form, the CDR3 reads TGTGCCAGCGGGACAGGGGGCCCCCTCGAGCAGTACTTC.

This rearrangement joins TRBV6-6 to TRBJ1-2, with a tentative D call TRBD1 (6 bases). The CDR3 has 14 amino acids. Germline V gene lookup returns CDR1 MNHNY and CDR2 SVGAGI (reference sequence). Trimming removed 2 bases at V and 6 bases at J, with 13 bases between. CDR3 residues: CASSYGDHRDGYTF. DNA for the CDR3: TGTGCCAGCAGTTACGGGGACCACAGGGATGGCTACACCTTC.

V gene TRBV7-2 combines with J gene TRBJ1-1; D uncertain. Germline CDR1 SGHTA, CDR2 FQGNSA. Trimming cost V 3 bases and J 3 bases, with 2 bases left between them. CDR3 length equals 11 residues. CDR3 loop: CASSFDTEAFF. In DNA, the CDR3 is TGTGCCAGCAGCTTCGACACTGAAGCTTTCTTT.

The rearrangement joins TRBV18 to TRBJ2-7; 7 bases agree with TRBD2. This CDR3 is 16 amino acids long. J was trimmed by 5 bases and V by 3 bases; bases with no gene match: 13. Germline CDR1 reads KGHSH; CDR2 reads LQKENI. CDR3 coding DNA: TGTGCCAGCTCACCCCTTGGGGGAGGGGTAGCCAACGAGCAGTACTTC. Protein sequence: CASSPLGGGVANEQYF.

This clone was picked up a small number of times. This chain joins TRBV30 and TRBJ1-5; 9 bases map to TRBD1. Per germline, CDR1 GTSNPN and CDR2 SVGIG (reference sequence). V trimming: 2 bases; J trimming: 7 bases; junction bases outside the gene matches: 6. The CDR3 sequence is 14 residues long. The CDR3 coding sequence is TGTGCCTGGAGTTTGACGACAGGGGGACAGCCCCAGCATTTT. Amino acid sequence: CAWSLTTGGQPQHF.

The V gene is TRBV2, the J gene TRBJ2-2; 8 bases line up with TRBD2. Germline CDR1 is SNHLY and CDR2 is FYNNEI. The CDR3 length is 16 residues. J gave up 4 bases and V 8 bases, and 12 bases lay outside the gene matches. The CDR3 coding sequence is TGTGCCAGCGTAAGCGGGAGTCTGATTGGCACCGGGGAGCTGTTTTTT. Residues: CASVSGSLIGTGELFF.

In DNA, the CDR3 is TGTGCCAGCAGCTCCGGGACTAGGGGAACCACAGATACGCAGTATTTT. The encoded protein is CASSSGTRGTTDTQYF. The gene calls are TRBV7-2 and TRBJ2-3, with 8 bases fitting TRBD2. The CDR3 length is 16 residues. Unmatched junction bases numbered 8, after V lost 4 bases and J lost 2 bases. In germline, CDR1 is SGHTA, CDR2 FQGNSA.

The chain joins TRBV6-5 to TRBJ1-4, with D possibly TRBD1 on 5 matching bases. The CDR3 has 13 amino acids. CDR1 and CDR2 (germline): MNHEY, SVGAGI. V dropped 6 bases and J dropped 7 bases, with 12 bases sitting between them. CDR3 amino acids: CASSWDLTEKLFF. The CDR3 DNA is TGTGCCAGCAGCTGGGACCTTACTGAAAAACTGTTTTTT.

This CDR3 reads CSVWSYGYTF. DNA for the CDR3: TGCAGCGTTTGGAGCTATGGCTACACCTTC. The chain uses TRBV29-1 and TRBJ1-2; D call uncertain. The germline V gene encodes CDR1 SQVTM and CDR2 ANQGSEA. The CDR3 consists of 10 residues. V lost 5 bases, J lost 4 bases, and 5 bases lay in between.

The chain links TRBV6-6 to TRBJ1-2; 9 nucleotides line up with TRBD1. The V segment lost 4 bases and the J segment 7 bases; nucleotides outside the gene matches: 10. Germline values: CDR1 MNHNY, CDR2 SVGAGI (reference sequence). This CDR3 contains 15 residues. The CDR3 protein is CASSSPGTGLGGYTF. CDR3 nucleotide sequence: TGTGCCAGCAGTTCGCCCGGGACAGGGCTAGGTGGCTACACCTTC.

The chain employs TRBV14 and TRBJ2-7; 8 bases are shared with TRBD1. The CDR3 loop spans 15 amino acids. V lost 4 bases and J lost 2; bases outside the gene matches: 7. Germline CDR1 SGHDN, CDR2 FVKESK. CDR3 amino acids: CASSRTGQGTYEQYF. CDR3 DNA sequence: TGTGCCAGCAGCCGGACCGGACAGGGAACCTACGAGCAGTACTTC.

This rearrangement joins TRBV4-1 to TRBJ2-1; 8 nucleotides agree with TRBD2. J gave up 2 bases and V 4 bases, and 4 bases lay outside the gene matches. This CDR3 is 15 amino acids long. The V gene's germline CDR1 is MGHRA and CDR2 YSYEKL. In DNA form, the CDR3 reads TGCGCCAGCAGCCGGGGACTAGTGACCTACAATGAGCAGTTCTTC. This encodes CASSRGLVTYNEQFF.